This note documents a single T cell receptor (beta chain) sequence. This sample was included in a study of blood T cell repertoires in COVID-19. The participants were between about 18 and 90 years old and came from roughly 24 US areas. Here immunoSEQ multiplex PCR was the method, and the copy in TCRdb shows in-frame clones only, minus some. The data show under 400,000 clones, around 87% seen once. The TCR comes from a man between 35 and 55 years old in a cohort exposed to, infected with or recovered from COVID-19 (not recorded which). The material sequenced was PBMCs or T cells enriched from blood (not recorded which).

CDR3 protein: CASSLRDSGIDEQFF. In DNA form, the CDR3 reads TGTGCCAGCAGCTTAAGGGACAGTGGTATCGATGAGCAGTTCTTC. V usage is TRBV7-2 and J usage is TRBJ2-1; 7 bases line up with TRBD1. The V gene end was trimmed by 2 bases and the J gene end by 8 bases; junction bases not matched to a gene: 9. The CDR3 is made up of 15 amino acids. The germline CDR1 and CDR2 sequences are SGHTA and FQGNSA. The variable domain in full, completed from reference TRBV7-2 and TRBJ2-1, reads GAGVSQSPSNKVTEKGKDVELRCDPISGHTALYWYRQSLGQGLEFLIYFQGNSAPDKSGLPSDRFSAERTGGSVSTLTIQRTQQEDSAVYLCASSLRDSGIDEQFFGPGTRLTVL.